These T cell receptor beta chains were read from a single sample in a study of response to subunit inactivated influenza vaccine. Each CDR3 protein gets one entry after TCRdb re-called the RT-PCR reads with MiXCR. This sample yields roughly 780,000 distinct CDR3 sequences, of which less than 20% are seen a single time; roughly 11% belongs to the top ten. The sequences come from PBMCs from blood, collected 4 to 6 days after vaccination. The receptors were sampled from a middle-aged man who received an inactivated influenza vaccine. The CDR3 runs from the conserved cysteine through the conserved F or W. Fields, in order: J gene, D gene, clone size, V gene, CDR3 protein, CDR3 DNA. A D gene is named only where the DNA matches it firmly. Expanded clones get a size class; other rows say once, few or many, or leave the size out.

TRBJ2-3	-	-	TRBV9	CASSLRWSTRAIDTQYF	TGTGCCAGCAGCCTACGCTGGAGTACCCGGGCGATAGATACGCAGTATTTT
TRBJ1-5	TRBD1	-	TRBV12-3/TRBV12-4	CASSGSPGQGADQPQHF	TGTGCCAGCAGTGGAAGTCCGGGACAGGGAGCAGATCAGCCCCAGCATTTT
TRBJ2-2	-	-	TRBV5-6	CASSFQGRNTGELFF	TGTGCCAGCAGCTTTCAGGGACGGAACACCGGGGAGCTGTTTTTT
TRBJ2-7	-	once	TRBV6-2/TRBV6-3	CASSYRFYEQYF	TGTGCCAGCAGTTACAGGTTCTACGAGCAGTACTTC
TRBJ2-3	TRBD2	few	TRBV5-1	CASSPAGIRTDTQYF	TGCGCCAGCAGTCCAGCGGGAATTCGGACAGATACGCAGTATTTT
TRBJ2-1	-	many	TRBV20-1	CSASRLVQYNEQFF	TGCAGTGCATCTCGACTAGTTCAGTACAATGAGCAGTTCTTC
TRBJ1-6	-	few	TRBV5-1	CASSTKGPENSPLHF	TGCGCCAGCAGCACTAAGGGACCGGAGAATTCACCCCTCCACTTT
TRBJ2-5	TRBD2	few	TRBV10-3	CAILGVSGRNQETQYF	TGTGCCATCCTTGGCGTTAGCGGGAGGAACCAAGAGACCCAGTACTTC
TRBJ1-1	-	-	TRBV20-1	CSARKRIMNTEAFF	TGCAGTGCGCGTAAGAGGATCATGAACACTGAAGCTTTCTTT
TRBJ2-7	-	-	TRBV11-2	CASSSRPVEQYF	TGTGCCAGCAGCTCCAGGCCGGTCGAGCAGTACTTC
TRBJ1-6	-	-	TRBV6-5	CASSYSSRAANSPLHF	TGTGCCAGCAGTTACTCGAGTCGAGCCGCTAATTCACCCCTCCACTTT
TRBJ2-5	-	few	TRBV20-1	CRLKGVTETQYF	TGCAGACTAAAGGGGGTTACAGAGACCCAGTACTTC
TRBJ2-7	TRBD1	few	TRBV20-1	CSARVLGTGAYYEQYF	TGCAGTGCTAGAGTCCTAGGGACAGGAGCATACTACGAGCAGTACTTC
TRBJ2-1	TRBD2	-	TRBV4-2	CASSQDQRGGLNEQFF	TGTGCCAGCAGCCAAGACCAGCGGGGGGGCCTCAATGAGCAGTTCTTC
TRBJ1-1	-	-	TRBV12-3/TRBV12-4	CASSLGWSEAFF	TGTGCCAGCAGTTTAGGGTGGAGTGAAGCTTTCTTT
TRBJ2-3	-	-	TRBV20-1	CSAPETGTQYF	TGCAGTGCCCCAGAGACGGGTACGCAGTATTTT
TRBJ1-2	TRBD1	few	TRBV29-1	CSVEEQGASGYTF	TGCAGCGTTGAAGAACAGGGGGCGAGTGGCTACACCTTC
TRBJ1-4	TRBD1	-	TRBV4-2	CASRHPGGPTNEKLFF	TGTGCCAGCAGACATCCAGGGGGTCCAACTAATGAAAAACTGTTTTTT
TRBJ2-5	TRBD2	few	TRBV29-1	CSAFRPGTSGVETQYF	TGCAGCGCCTTCAGACCCGGGACTAGCGGGGTAGAGACCCAGTACTTC
TRBJ2-1	TRBD1	-	TRBV7-2	CAGSFDRGPYNEQFF	TGTGCCGGCAGCTTCGACAGGGGGCCCTACAATGAGCAGTTCTTC
TRBJ2-3	-	few	TRBV7-2	CASSSRGAADTQYF	TGTGCCAGCAGCTCCCGGGGGGCAGCAGATACGCAGTATTTT
TRBJ2-7	-	-	TRBV12-3/TRBV12-4	CASSRGQYYEQYF	TGTGCCAGCAGCCGAGGACAGTACTACGAGCAGTACTTC
TRBJ2-7	-	few	TRBV24-1	CATSDSGRISYEQYF	TGTGCCACCAGTGATTCGGGACGGATCTCCTACGAGCAGTACTTC
TRBJ1-2	TRBD1	-	TRBV6-1	CASSVRDRQNGYTF	TGTGCCAGCAGCGTCCGGGACAGACAAAATGGCTACACCTTC
TRBJ2-2	-	-	TRBV18	CASSPRKGINTGELFF	TGTGCCAGCTCACCACGGAAGGGCATCAACACCGGGGAGCTGTTTTTT
TRBJ2-1	-	-	TRBV6-5	CASSYYGGEYNEQFF	TGTGCCAGCAGTTACTACGGGGGAGAGTACAATGAGCAGTTCTTC
TRBJ2-3	-	-	TRBV7-2	CASGRPRADTQYF	TGTGCCAGCGGCCGGCCGAGGGCAGATACGCAGTATTTT
TRBJ2-3	-	-	TRBV5-8	CASSLAVAAYTDTQYF	TGTGCCAGCAGCTTGGCGGTAGCGGCCTACACAGATACGCAGTATTTT
TRBJ2-1	TRBD2	many	TRBV11-2	CASSLVRSGRPPYNEQFF	TGTGCCAGCAGCTTAGTACGAAGCGGGAGGCCCCCCTACAATGAGCAGTTCTTC
TRBJ2-3	TRBD2	many	TRBV29-1	CSVEKVAGADTQYF	TGCAGCGTTGAAAAGGTAGCGGGGGCAGATACGCAGTATTTT
TRBJ2-1	-	-	TRBV7-3	CASSATPGPEQFF	TGTGCCAGCAGCGCCACGCCGGGACCCGAGCAGTTCTTC
TRBJ2-3	TRBD2	few	TRBV6-5	CASSYRASGGDSTDTQYF	TGTGCCAGCAGTTACAGGGCTAGCGGGGGGGATAGCACAGATACGCAGTATTTT
TRBJ1-1	-	-	TRBV12-3/TRBV12-4	CASKGVGGEKAFF	TGTGCCAGCAAGGGGGTCGGGGGGGAGAAAGCTTTCTTT
TRBJ2-1	TRBD2	few	TRBV29-1	CSVGGRAYNEQFF	TGCAGCGTTGGCGGGAGGGCCTACAATGAGCAGTTCTTC
TRBJ2-1	TRBD1	many	TRBV4-3	CASSQDTGQGGNEQFF	TGCGCCAGCAGCCAAGATACGGGACAGGGGGGCAATGAGCAGTTCTTC
TRBJ2-5	-	few	TRBV12-3/TRBV12-4	CASSFKGSETQYF	TGTGCCAGCAGTTTTAAGGGGTCCGAGACCCAGTACTTC
TRBJ2-4	-	many	TRBV4-1	CASSQPQGRNIQYF	TGCGCCAGCAGCCAACCTCAGGGGAGGAACATTCAGTACTTC
TRBJ1-1	-	few	TRBV18	CASSPPGTNTEAFF	TGTGCCAGCTCACCACCCGGCACCAACACTGAAGCTTTCTTT
TRBJ2-7	TRBD1	-	TRBV6-2/TRBV6-3	CASRTGTGGVVSSYEQYF	TGTGCCAGCAGGACCGGGACAGGGGGCGTTGTCAGCTCCTACGAGCAGTACTTC
TRBJ2-2	-	few	TRBV20-1	CSARATIQGSTGELFF	TGCAGTGCTAGAGCTACTATCCAGGGGAGCACCGGGGAGCTGTTTTTT
TRBJ1-4	TRBD1	few	TRBV18	CASSRSGTGEGKLFF	TGTGCCAGCTCACGTTCCGGGACAGGGGAAGGAAAACTGTTTTTT
TRBJ2-1	TRBD1	few	TRBV4-3	CASSRTLQGEYNEQFF	TGCGCCAGCAGCCGAACGTTACAGGGGGAATACAATGAGCAGTTCTTC
TRBJ2-1	TRBD1	-	TRBV11-2	CASTVDRGLGEQFF	TGTGCCAGCACCGTTGACAGGGGGCTAGGTGAGCAGTTCTTC
TRBJ2-3	-	-	TRBV27	CASSSPGSANTDTQYF	TGTGCCAGCAGTTCCCCCGGTAGCGCCAACACAGATACGCAGTATTTT
TRBJ2-1	TRBD1	few	TRBV7-2	CASSLTGQGPNEQFF	TGTGCCAGCAGCCTGACGGGACAGGGGCCCAATGAGCAGTTCTTC
TRBJ2-3	-	-	TRBV2	CASSTRAGEDTQYF	TGTGCCAGCAGTACCCGGGCAGGAGAGGATACGCAGTATTTT
TRBJ2-3	TRBD2	few	TRBV28	CASSLKRGVMYF	TGTGCCAGCAGTTTGAAGCGGGGAGTTATGTATTTT
TRBJ1-2	TRBD1	-	TRBV7-2	CASSPFGQGNYGYTF	TGTGCCAGCAGCCCCTTTGGACAGGGTAACTATGGCTACACCTTC
TRBJ2-5	-	few	TRBV20-1	CSARSQIQETQYF	TGCAGTGCTAGAAGCCAGATCCAAGAGACCCAGTACTTC
TRBJ1-2	-	few	TRBV15	CATSPDSNYGYTF	TGTGCCACCAGCCCTGACAGTAACTATGGCTACACCTTC
TRBJ2-1	-	-	TRBV6-1	CASSRQLNSYNEQFF	TGTGCCAGCAGTCGTCAGCTGAACTCCTACAATGAGCAGTTCTTC
TRBJ1-2	TRBD1	many	TRBV12-3/TRBV12-4	CASSLLPQTGDYGYTF	TGTGCCAGCAGTTTATTACCCCAGACAGGGGATTATGGCTACACCTTC
TRBJ1-1	-	few	TRBV12-3/TRBV12-4	CASSPAGTEAFF	TGTGCCAGCAGCCCGGCGGGCACTGAAGCTTTCTTT
TRBJ2-1	TRBD2	-	TRBV12-3/TRBV12-4	CASSLAFISGVSDEQFF	TGTGCCAGCAGTTTAGCCTTTATTAGCGGGGTCTCCGATGAGCAGTTCTTC
TRBJ2-2	-	few	TRBV7-2	CASSASPRGGELFF	TGTGCCAGCAGCGCATCCCCTCGGGGGGGGGAGCTGTTTTTT
TRBJ2-3	TRBD2	-	TRBV20-1	CSARDRVSGRSTDTQYF	TGCAGTGCTAGAGATCGGGTCAGCGGGAGAAGCACAGATACGCAGTATTTT
TRBJ2-3	TRBD2	-	TRBV5-1	CASSFYGTSGSADTQYF	TGCGCCAGCAGCTTTTACGGGACTAGCGGGAGTGCTGATACGCAGTATTTT
TRBJ2-5	-	-	TRBV5-1	CASSFARHRGMETQYF	TGCGCCAGCAGCTTCGCCCGGCATCGGGGGATGGAGACCCAGTACTTC
TRBJ2-6	-	once	TRBV13	CASSLRRPGVDNVLTF	TGTGCCAGCAGCTTACGCAGACCCGGAGTTGACAACGTCCTGACTTTC
TRBJ2-7	-	many	TRBV7-6	CASSSKMTGLQYF	TGTGCCAGCAGCTCAAAAATGACAGGTCTTCAGTACTTC